Presented here are 30 T cell receptor beta chains from one specimen sequenced in a study of blood T cell repertoires in COVID-19. Produced via immunoSEQ multiplex PCR; TCRdb's table is partial and in-frame only. The sample yields roughly 76,000 clones, roughly 90% seen once. The specimen was PBMCs or T cells enriched from blood (not recorded which). These TCRs come from a woman between 45 and 60 years old with acute COVID-19.

The genes are TRBV25-1 and TRBJ1-6, with 7 bases that match TRBD1. This CDR3 comprises 14 residues. CDR1 is MGHDK, CDR2 SYGVNS, per germline. The ends lost 3 bases at V and 8 bases at J; junction bases unmatched: 4. The CDR3 is CASSDRQGDSPLHF. The CDR3 DNA sequence: TGTGCCAGCAGTGATCGGCAGGGGGATTCACCCCTCCACTTT.

The chain has TRBV10-1 and TRBJ2-7, with 9 bases matching TRBD1. Germline CDR1 and CDR2: WNHNN and SYGVQD (reference sequence). After removal of 9 bases from V and 4 bases from J, the junction contained 7 bases not matched to a gene. The length of the CDR3 is 13 residues. CDR3 sequence (DNA): TGCGCCAGGAGACAGGGGGGCACATACGAGCAGTACTTC. Translation gives CARRQGGTYEQYF.

The chain combines TRBV30 with TRBJ2-1; TRBD2 might be the D (6 bases). Germline CDR1 GTSNPN, CDR2 SVGIG (reference sequence). This CDR3 region has 11 residues. The CDR3 spells CAGRRATEQFF. Here the CDR3 DNA reads TGTGCGGGTCGGAGGGCCACTGAGCAGTTCTTC.

This chain uses TRBV3-1 (or the pseudogene TRBV3-2) with TRBJ1-4, with TRBD1 matching over 7 bases. Germline values: CDR1 LGHDT, CDR2 YNNKEL (reference sequence). The CDR3 has 16 residues. The V segment lost 1 base and the J segment 4 bases; nucleotides outside the gene matches: 6. The CDR3 nucleotides read TGTGCCAGCAGCCAAGTTCAGGGGGTTATTAATGAAAAACTGTTTTTT. This gives the protein CASSQVQGVINEKLFF.

This sequence joins TRBV7-6 and TRBJ2-3; D is possibly TRBD1 (5 bases). The V and J ends lost 1 base and 0 bases respectively, with 17 bases between them. Germline V gene sequence: CDR1 SGHVS, CDR2 FNYEAQ. The CDR3 length is 18 residues. The CDR3 protein is CASSLGGFSGSSTDTQYF. CDR3 DNA sequence: TGTGCCAGCAGCTTAGGGGGCTTCTCGGGCAGTAGCACAGATACGCAGTATTTT.

The rearrangement uses TRBV6-5 and TRBJ1-1; weak D call: TRBD1 (6 bases). This CDR3 region has 14 residues. CDR1 and CDR2 (germline): MNHEY, SVGAGI. The V end lost 8 bases, the J end lost 3 bases, and 16 bases lay between the germline ends. CDR3 nucleotide sequence: TGTGCCAGCCGGCCCACAGGGCGAGACACTGAAGCTTTCTTT. Its protein is CASRPTGRDTEAFF.

The chain couples TRBV12-3 or TRBV12-4 to TRBJ1-2, with D tentatively TRBD1 (5 bases). Trimming stripped 10 bases from V and 4 bases from J, with 16 bases between. The CDR3 spans 13 residues. The CDR3, as DNA: TGTGCCACAAACAGGCCCGGGCTCTATGGCTACACCTTC. It encodes CATNRPGLYGYTF.

In this sample, this clone turned up once. The chain combines TRBV3-1 (or the pseudogene TRBV3-2) with TRBJ2-5; possible D gene TRBD2, 6 bases. The CDR3 runs 12 residues. Germline lookup yields CDR1 LGHDT and CDR2 YNNKEL (reference sequence). V was cut by 8 bases and J by 2 bases, with 9 bases left in between. The CDR3 loop reads CASGRGQETQYF. The CDR3 DNA reads as TGTGCCAGCGGGCGGGGACAAGAGACCCAGTACTTC.

The V gene is TRBV9, the J gene TRBJ1-3; D unresolved. This CDR3 has 15 amino acids. The germline CDR1 and CDR2 sequences are SGDLS and YYNGEE. The ends were cut back, 3 bases at V and 6 bases at J, with 16 bases in the middle. In nucleotides, the CDR3 is TGTGCCAGCAGCGATCCCAATGAGGGTGCAAACACCATATATTTT. The encoded protein is CASSDPNEGANTIYF.

CDR3 nucleotides: TGCGCCAGCAGCTCAGTTGGGGCGGACGGGGAGCTGTTTTTT. Translation gives CASSSVGADGELFF. The J gene is TRBJ2-2, the V gene TRBV5-1; the D gene is possibly TRBD1 (5 bases). This CDR3 spans 14 amino acids. Germline V gene data show CDR1 as SGHRS and CDR2 as YFSETQ. Trimming pared 3 bases from V and 7 bases from J, leaving 13 bases between.

This sequence joins TRBV5-1 and TRBJ2-2, with D unclear. The germline V gene encodes CDR1 SGHRS and CDR2 YFSETQ. The CDR3 consists of 14 residues. V shed 1 base and J shed 3 bases, with 7 bases lying between them. The CDR3 reads CASSLLPDTGELFF. In nucleotides, the CDR3 is TGCGCCAGCAGCTTGTTGCCGGACACCGGGGAGCTGTTTTTT.

The V gene is TRBV6-2 or TRBV6-3, the J gene TRBJ2-7, with 11 bases fitting TRBD2. CDR3 length equals 16 residues. With V trimmed by 2 bases and J by 1 base, 4 bases remained unmatched. The germline CDR1 and CDR2 sequences are MNHEY and SVGEGT. CDR3 loop: CASSYRGLAESYEQYF. The CDR3 DNA reads TGTGCCAGCAGTTACAGGGGACTAGCGGAGTCCTACGAGCAGTACTTC.

The J gene is TRBJ2-1, the V gene TRBV7-8; the match to TRBD2 covers 7 bases. This CDR3 is 15 amino acids long. Per the germline V gene, CDR1 is SGHVS and CDR2 is FQNEAQ. The V segment lost 6 bases and the J segment 8 bases; nucleotides outside the gene matches: 13. CDR3 protein: CASSDAWWEGHEQFF. The CDR3 DNA sequence: TGTGCCAGCAGTGATGCTTGGTGGGAGGGCCATGAGCAGTTCTTC.

This chain links TRBV14 with TRBJ2-5, with 10 bases fitting TRBD2. The CDR3 consists of 20 residues. Trimming at V came to 0 bases and at J to 1 base, leaving 14 bases not matched to a gene. Germline V gene lookup returns CDR1 SGHDN and CDR2 FVKESK. The CDR3 loop reads CASSQDRASGSQWFQETQYF. The CDR3 DNA reads as TGTGCCAGCAGCCAAGATAGGGCTAGCGGGAGTCAGTGGTTCCAAGAGACCCAGTACTTC. Variable domain in full (rest from reference TRBV14 and TRBJ2-5): EAGVTQFPSHSVIEKGQTVTLRCDPISGHDNLYWYRRVMGKEIKFLLHFVKESKQDESGMPNNRFLAERTGGTYSTLKVQPAELEDSGVYFCASSQDRASGSQWFQETQYFGPGTRLLVL.

This sequence joins TRBV6-1 and TRBJ1-1, with D possibly TRBD1 on 5 matching bases. The CDR3 extends over 14 amino acids. Trimming stripped 1 base from V and 2 bases from J, with 8 bases between. Germline V gene lookup returns CDR1 MNHNS and CDR2 SASEGT. The CDR3 loop reads CASSEVWTNTEAFF. For the CDR3, the DNA is TGTGCCAGCAGTGAAGTTTGGACAAACACTGAAGCTTTCTTT.

J is TRBJ1-3 and V is TRBV5-8; D call uncertain. This CDR3 has 16 residues. Trimming pared 0 bases from V and 2 bases from J, leaving 12 bases between. Germline CDR1 is SGHTS and CDR2 is YDEGEE. The chain's CDR3 is CASSLEQAYPGNTIYF. Written as DNA, the CDR3 is TGTGCCAGCAGCTTGGAGCAGGCTTATCCTGGAAACACCATATATTTT.

V usage is TRBV27 and J usage is TRBJ1-4; possible D gene TRBD1, 6 bases. Germline V CDR1 and CDR2: MNHEY, SMNVEV (reference sequence). This CDR3 region has 14 residues. V was trimmed by 6 bases and J by 1 base, leaving 9 bases between them. Here the CDR3 DNA reads TGTGCCAGCAGCCTCAGGGGAACTAATGAAAAACTGTTTTTT. As protein: CASSLRGTNEKLFF. Together with reference TRBV27 and TRBJ1-4, the CDR3 gives the full variable domain: EAQVTQNPRYLITVTGKKLTVTCSQNMNHEYMSWYRQDPGLGLRQIYYSMNVEVTDKGDVPEGYKVSRKEKRNFPLILESPSPNQTSLYFCASSLRGTNEKLFFGSGTQLSVL.

V is TRBV11-2 and J is TRBJ2-7, with D uncertain. The V gene lost 5 bases and the J gene lost 0 bases, with 5 bases spanning the gap. The CDR3 runs to 12 residues. Germline-derived CDR1 and CDR2 are SGHAT and FQNNGV. The CDR3 nucleotides are TGTGCCAGCAGCCCGAGCTCCTACGAGCAGTACTTC. It encodes CASSPSSYEQYF.

V usage is TRBV19 and J usage is TRBJ1-2, with 9 bases fitting TRBD1. CDR3 length: 14 residues. The junction had 4 bases not matched to a gene; V was cut back by 6 bases and J by 2 bases. CDR1 and CDR2 (germline): LNHDA, SQIVND (reference sequence). The CDR3 reads CASRLDRGNYGYTF. The CDR3 region has the DNA TGTGCCAGTAGGCTGGACAGGGGAAACTATGGCTACACCTTC. Full variable domain (remainder filled in from reference TRBV19 and TRBJ1-2): DGGITQSPKYLFRKEGQNVTLSCEQNLNHDAMYWYRQDPGQGLRLIYYSQIVNDFQKGDIAEGYSVSREKKESFPLTVTSAQKNPTAFYLCASRLDRGNYGYTFGSGTRLTVV.

J is TRBJ2-1 and V is TRBV14; D gene uncertain. Germline lookup yields CDR1 SGHDN and CDR2 FVKESK. The CDR3 spans 11 residues. V lost 5 bases, J lost 6 bases, and 5 bases lay in between. The CDR3 bases are TGTGCCAGCAGCTCGGGCAATGAGCAGTTCTTC. The encoded protein is CASSSGNEQFF. The whole variable domain, remainder taken from reference TRBV14 and TRBJ2-1, is EAGVTQFPSHSVIEKGQTVTLRCDPISGHDNLYWYRRVMGKEIKFLLHFVKESKQDESGMPNNRFLAERTGGTYSTLKVQPAELEDSGVYFCASSSGNEQFFGPGTRLTVL.

This chain links TRBV6-5 with TRBJ1-1; maybe TRBD1 (5 bases). The V gene lost 0 bases and the J gene lost 4 bases, with 12 bases spanning the gap. This CDR3 has 15 amino acids. The V gene's germline CDR1 is MNHEY and CDR2 SVGAGI. CDR3 bases: TGTGCCAGCAGTTACTCGAAGCGGGGGGGCACTGAAGCTTTCTTT. Translating it yields CASSYSKRGGTEAFF.

J is TRBJ1-1 and V is TRBV4-2; tentatively, D is TRBD1 (6 bases). Per germline, CDR1 LGHNA and CDR2 YNFKEQ. CDR3 length equals 15 residues. The V gene lost 1 base and the J gene lost 3 bases, with 12 bases spanning the gap. This CDR3 reads CASSQAAGAYTEAFF. DNA of the CDR3: TGTGCCAGCAGCCAAGCGGCAGGGGCTTACACTGAAGCTTTCTTT.

The CDR3 bases are TGTGCCAGCAGCTTTACGTGGGTTGGAGCTGAAGCTTTCTTT. This translates into CASSFTWVGAEAFF. The V call is TRBV7-2, the J call TRBJ1-1, with D hard to call. Germline CDR1 reads SGHTA; CDR2 reads FQGNSA. Trimming pared 3 bases from V and 6 bases from J, leaving 14 bases between. The CDR3 extends over 14 amino acids.

The DNA for the CDR3 is TGTGCCAGCAGCTTAGAGGCGACTCCGAACACTGAAGCTTTCTTT. Amino acid sequence: CASSLEATPNTEAFF. V usage is TRBV11-3 and J usage is TRBJ1-1; no clear D gene. The CDR3 is 15 amino acids. Germline values: CDR1 SGHNT, CDR2 YENEEA. V lost 0 bases and J lost 1, with 9 bases in between.

The chain links TRBV23-1 to TRBJ1-5; possibly TRBD1 for D (5 bases). TRBV23-1 is marked as an open reading frame, function uncertain. CDR3 length equals 17 residues. The V end lost 2 bases, the J end lost 0 bases, and 14 bases lay between the germline ends. This chain's CDR3 is CASSQGQDIYSNQPQHF. CDR3 DNA: TGCGCCAGCAGTCAAGGGCAGGACATTTATAGCAATCAGCCCCAGCATTTT.

As for this clone: The sample has other DNA sequences that encode this CDR3 too. The V gene is TRBV24-1, the J gene TRBJ1-4; 12 bases agree with TRBD1. The V gene's germline CDR1 is KGHDR and CDR2 SFDVKD. Trimming cost V 4 bases and J 7 bases; bases outside gene matches: 6. This CDR3 is 16 amino acids long. The CDR3: CATSDRDRGQSEKLFF. DNA of the CDR3: TGTGCCACCAGTGACCGGGACAGGGGGCAGAGTGAAAAACTGTTTTTT.

This chain links TRBV6-5 with TRBJ1-5, with 7 bases matching TRBD1. Per germline, CDR1 MNHEY and CDR2 SVGAGI. V gave up 6 bases and J gave up 1 base; unmatched junction bases: 3. The CDR3 covers 14 residues. Here the CDR3 DNA reads TGTGCCAGCAGCCCGGGACAGAGCAATCAGCCCCAGCATTTT. Translation gives CASSPGQSNQPQHF.

The V gene is TRBV30, the J gene TRBJ2-5; TRBD1 agrees at 8 bases. This CDR3 comprises 13 residues. The germline V gene has CDR1 GTSNPN and CDR2 SVGIG (reference sequence). V gave up 2 bases and J gave up 5 bases; unmatched junction bases: 4. This CDR3 reads CAWSIGQGETQYF. DNA for the CDR3: TGTGCCTGGAGTATCGGACAGGGTGAGACCCAGTACTTC.

The chain links TRBV3-1 (or the pseudogene TRBV3-2) to TRBJ1-2, with TRBD1 matching over 7 bases. Trimming took 0 bases from V and 4 from J; bases not matched to a gene: 2. The germline CDR1 and CDR2 sequences are LGHDT and YNNKEL (reference sequence). The CDR3 loop spans 14 amino acids. The CDR3 sequence: CASSQDGTVYGYTF. The CDR3 bases are TGTGCCAGCAGCCAAGACGGGACAGTCTATGGCTACACCTTC.

The chain combines TRBV11-3 with TRBJ2-6, with 11 bases identical to TRBD1. The CDR3 spans 18 residues. V gave up 5 bases and J gave up 2 bases; unmatched junction bases: 8. Germline V CDR1 and CDR2: SGHNT, YENEEA. The CDR3 reads CASSAGTGGPAGANVLTF. In DNA form, the CDR3 reads TGTGCCAGCAGCGCCGGGACAGGGGGTCCGGCTGGGGCCAACGTCCTGACTTTC. Filled out from reference TRBV11-3 and TRBJ2-6, the complete variable domain reads EAGVVQSPRYKIIEKKQPVAFWCNPISGHNTLYWYLQNLGQGPELLIRYENEEAVDDSQLPKDRFSAERLKGVDSTLKIQPAELGDSAVYLCASSAGTGGPAGANVLTFGAGSRLTVL.